The clone carrying this T cell receptor beta chain was counted a single time. Its antigen is unidentified. These data originate in a study of graft-versus-host responses after intestinal transplantation. Across the study: Transplantation in recipients was multivisceral, liver-intestinal, or isolated intestinal. Tacrolimus and steroids were given for 2 to 3 years to all recipients after anti-thymocyte globulin induction.

Study-level points and caveats: Maximum circulating GvH clone levels tracked with early post-transplant HvG decreases. Analysis identified GvH clones in recipient marrow, with some appearing first in ileum or blood.

The CDR3 runs 15 residues. The ends were cut back, 3 bases at V and 5 bases at J, with 16 bases in the middle. The V gene's germline CDR1 is SGHAT and CDR2 FQDESV (reference sequence). Repertoires were generated with immunoSEQ multiplex PCR, while TCRdb's copy carries only in-frame clones and drops some. This table has some 82,000 clones, roughly 91% appearing once. This receptor was taken from a human donor who was the organ donor for an intestinal transplant. Sequencing used unstimulated CD8+ T cells sorted from spleen or lymph node cells, obtained before transplant. The chain recombines TRBV11-1 with TRBJ1-1; perhaps TRBD1 as D (5 bases). The CDR3 region has the DNA TGTGCCAGCAGCTTGTCTCGGGGGTTAGGGACTGAAGCTTTCTTT. The encoded protein is CASSLSRGLGTEAFF.